This TCR beta chain derives from a study of lymphopenia after photon versus proton radiotherapy. Only in-frame clones appear in the TCRdb table, and some are missing; sequencing was by immunoSEQ multiplex PCR. This table has fewer than 7,500 clones, around 94% appearing once. Study-level results: Post-nadir TCR diversity decline inversely tracked overall survival among those who died. After the lymphocyte nadir, photon-treated repertoires showed oligoclonal expansion, especially of CD8+ Temra cells. Proton therapy kept repertoires fairly stable, unlike photons, which gained effector/memory cells. Better survival with proton therapy was suggested as possible, not demonstrated.

Germline V lookup: CDR1 LNHNV, CDR2 YYDKDF (reference sequence). The CDR3 spans 19 residues. J lost 1 base, V lost 0 bases, and 11 bases had no gene match. Notes on this clone: The antigen remains unidentified.

The chain links TRBV15 to TRBJ1-2; 10 positions match TRBD1. The TCR sequence derives from a woman in her 50s with cholangiocarcinoma. The source was peripheral blood, collected from a patient treated with photon-based radiotherapy. The CDR3 region is CATSRDGRGTGALNYGYTF. The DNA of the CDR3 is TGTGCCACCAGCAGAGATGGTAGGGGGACAGGGGCCCTTAACTATGGCTACACCTTC.